This T cell receptor (beta chain) was documented in a study of beta chain features in type 1 diabetes. Study-wide context: The study found patients and healthy donors alike in age, gender and cell yields.

After removal of 3 bases from V and 7 bases from J, the junction contained 0 bases not matched to a gene. Germline V gives CDR1 DFQATT, CDR2 SNEGSKA (reference sequence). The CDR3 runs 11 residues. In this sample, this clone turned up a few times. Antigen specificity is unknown. Expressed TCRB transcripts were sequenced because the entire RNA isolate underwent reverse transcription. Libraries were prepared by immunoSEQ multiplex PCR; TCRdb keeps only in-frame clonotypes and omits some of them. The data contain about 700,000 clones, 13% of them seen just once; the ten biggest clones take up 0.02% to 0.025%. Points from the study as a whole: All four CD4+ subsets of Type 1 diabetes patients contained TCRB CDR3s that were moderately but significantly shorter.

The source material was naive CD4+ T cells from blood. J is TRBJ1-2 and V is TRBV20-1; TRBD1 matches 9 bases. The receptor was isolated from a young man with type 1 diabetes. The CDR3 DNA sequence: TGCAGTGCTAGGACAGGGGGTGGCTACACCTTC. Protein: CSARTGGGYTF.